This passage covers 17 T cell receptor beta chains from one sample sequenced in a study of cytomegalovirus exposure and HLA in healthy donors. The method was immunoSEQ multiplex PCR; TCRdb's version includes in-frame clones alone and lacks a portion of them. Of some 60,000 clones listed, approximately 96% were seen once; the top ten hold approximately 0.9%. Sequencing used PBMCs. These receptors were taken from a man between 18 and 29 years old in good health and CMV-seronegative.

The chain combines TRBV5-4 with TRBJ1-1, with D unresolved. CDR1 is SGHNT, CDR2 YYREEE, per germline (reference sequence). V gave up 0 bases and J gave up 0 bases, with 9 bases separating them. The CDR3 has 15 residues. CDR3: CASSLAQNMNTEAFF. The DNA of the CDR3 is TGTGCCAGCAGCTTGGCACAGAACATGAACACTGAAGCTTTCTTT.

As to this clone: One junction end does not reproduce the germline sequence, and a read error may be involved. This chain uses TRBV19 with TRBJ1-2; the match to TRBD1 covers 9 bases. The germline gives CDR1 LNHDA, CDR2 SQIVND (reference sequence). There are 14 residues in the CDR3. CDR3 region: CASSPVDRGYGHTF. The CDR3 DNA reads as TGTGCCAGTAGTCCCGTGGACAGGGGCTATGGCCACACCTTC.

This clone was picked up one time. V is TRBV2 and J is TRBJ1-5; a possible D gene is TRBD1 (6 bases). CDR3 length equals 14 residues. Deletions cut 5 bases from V and 3 bases from J, with 11 bases between. Germline values: CDR1 SNHLY, CDR2 FYNNEI. The CDR3 DNA sequence: TGTGCCAGCAGTTTGCGGGGGCTCAATCAGCCCCAGCATTTT. This gives the protein CASSLRGLNQPQHF.

The rearrangement joins TRBV9 to TRBJ1-2; the match to TRBD1 covers 11 bases. This CDR3 is 16 amino acids long. The germline V gene encodes CDR1 SGDLS and CDR2 YYNGEE. The junction had 8 bases not matched to a gene; V was cut back by 3 bases and J by 4 bases. The CDR3 DNA sequence: TGTGCCAGCAGCGGAGCCGGGACAGGGGGTGGCTATGGCTACACCTTC. This sequence encodes CASSGAGTGGGYGYTF.

This sequence joins TRBV7-9 and TRBJ2-5; the match to TRBD2 covers 7 bases. Germline-derived CDR1 and CDR2 are SEHNR and FQNEAQ (reference sequence). J lost 5 bases, V lost 2 bases, and 8 bases had no gene match. CDR3 size: 15 residues. DNA for the CDR3: TGTGCCAGCAGCTTACTGGCGGGAGAAGTTGAGACCCAGTACTTC. The encoded protein is CASSLLAGEVETQYF. The full variable domain, in which reference TRBV7-9 and TRBJ2-5 provide the parts outside the CDR3, is DTGVSQNPRHKITKRGQNVTFRCDPISEHNRLYWYRQTLGQGPEFLTYFQNEAQLEKSRLLSDRFSAERPKGSFSTLEIQRTEQGDSAMYLCASSLLAGEVETQYFGPGTRLLVL.

The chain is built from TRBV5-8 and TRBJ2-5; 11 bases are a match to TRBD1. The CDR3 extends over 14 amino acids. J was trimmed by 2 bases and V by 4 bases; bases with no gene match: 1. Germline V gives CDR1 SGHTS, CDR2 YDEGEE. The CDR3 protein is CASSRDRGQETQYF. Here the CDR3 DNA reads TGTGCCAGCAGCAGGGACAGGGGGCAAGAGACCCAGTACTTC.

The rearrangement uses TRBV28 and TRBJ2-6; a possible D gene is TRBD1 (5 bases). The length of the CDR3 is 16 residues. V was clipped by 6 bases and J by 0 bases, with 12 bases between them. CDR1 and CDR2 from the germline V gene are MDHEN and SYDVKM. DNA of the CDR3: TGTGCCAGCAGCTTAGACAGTATCTCTGGGGCCAACGTCCTGACTTTC. It encodes CASSLDSISGANVLTF.

This chain connects TRBV28 to TRBJ2-7, with D perhaps matching TRBD2 (6 bases). CDR1 is MDHEN, CDR2 SYDVKM, per germline. Trimming took off 6 bases at V and 3 bases at J, with 9 bases between the two ends. The CDR3 has 12 residues. Here the CDR3 DNA reads TGTGCCAGCAGGGGGGGTATCTACGAGCAGTACTTC. Residues: CASRGGIYEQYF. Based on the CDR3 plus reference TRBV28 and TRBJ2-7, the full variable domain is DVKVTQSSRYLVKRTGEKVFLECVQDMDHENMFWYRQDPGLGLRLIYFSYDVKMKEKGDIPEGYSVSREKKERFSLILESASTNQTSMYLCASRGGIYEQYFGPGTRLTVT.

The chain joins TRBV19 to TRBJ2-1; 11 bases align to TRBD2. The germline V gene has CDR1 LNHDA and CDR2 SQIVND (reference sequence). J lost 1 base, V lost 3 bases, and 5 bases had no gene match. The CDR3 is made up of 17 amino acids. The CDR3 loop reads CASSILTSGKSYNEQFF. The CDR3 nucleotides read TGTGCCAGTAGTATCCTGACTAGCGGGAAATCCTACAATGAGCAGTTCTTC.

V usage is TRBV2 and J usage is TRBJ1-5; 8 nucleotides align to TRBD1. Trimming at V came to 3 bases and at J to 6 bases, leaving 7 bases not matched to a gene. Germline loops: CDR1 SNHLY, CDR2 FYNNEI. The CDR3 contains 15 residues. Here the CDR3 reads CASSEGQGAIQPQHF. The CDR3 coding sequence is TGTGCCAGCAGTGAGGGCCAGGGGGCGATTCAGCCCCAGCATTTT.

The chain employs TRBV4-2 and TRBJ2-7, with D possibly TRBD2 on 5 matching bases. V was cut by 0 bases and J by 6 bases, with 18 bases left in between. Per the germline V gene, CDR1 is LGHNA and CDR2 is YNFKEQ. The CDR3 extends over 16 amino acids. The CDR3 loop is CASSQDITQLESEQYF. The CDR3 coding sequence is TGTGCCAGCAGCCAAGATATCACCCAACTAGAAAGCGAGCAGTACTTC.

The chain recombines TRBV6-4 with TRBJ2-1, with 10 bases matching TRBD2. This CDR3 region has 15 residues. V lost 4 bases and J lost 2; bases outside the gene matches: 2. Germline lookup yields CDR1 MRHNA and CDR2 SNTAGT. The CDR3 region has the DNA TGTGCCAGCAGTGCCGGACTAGCGGCCTACAATGAGCAGTTCTTC. Amino acids: CASSAGLAAYNEQFF.

CDR3 sequence reads: CASIRDTSSYNSPLHF. As DNA, the CDR3 is TGTGCCAGCATCCGGGACACGAGCTCCTATAATTCACCCCTCCACTTT. The chain combines TRBV7-8 with TRBJ1-6, with D tentatively TRBD1 (6 bases). The CDR3 runs 16 residues. Per the germline V gene, CDR1 is SGHVS and CDR2 is FQNEAQ. V lost 7 bases, J lost 0 bases, and 13 bases lay in between.

J is TRBJ2-1 and V is TRBV5-1, with TRBD2 matching over 7 bases. The CDR3 runs to 16 residues. With V trimmed by 2 bases and J by 3 bases, 8 bases remained unmatched. CDR1 SGHRS and CDR2 YFSETQ come from the germline V gene. CDR3 sequence: CASSFRAAGDYNEQFF. Written as DNA, the CDR3 is TGCGCCAGCAGCTTTCGTGCCGCGGGAGACTACAATGAGCAGTTCTTC. Using reference TRBV5-1 and TRBJ2-1 for the parts outside the CDR3, the full variable domain is KAGVTQTPRYLIKTRGQQVTLSCSPISGHRSVSWYQQTPGQGLQFLFEYFSETQRNKGNFPGRFSGRQFSNSRSEMNVSTLELGDSALYLCASSFRAAGDYNEQFFGPGTRLTVL.

The chain couples TRBV10-3 to TRBJ2-2; 8 bases align to TRBD1. The CDR3 loop spans 15 amino acids. The ends lost 6 bases at V and 2 bases at J; junction bases unmatched: 5. Germline V lookup: CDR1 ENHRY, CDR2 SYGVKD. The chain's CDR3 is CAIRRTGTNTGELFF. DNA of the CDR3: TGTGCCATCAGACGGACAGGGACAAACACCGGGGAGCTGTTTTTT.

V is TRBV4-1 and J is TRBJ2-5, with D maybe TRBD2 (6 bases). The V end lost 3 bases, the J end lost 2 bases, and 22 bases lay between the germline ends. The CDR3 is 18 residues long. CDR1 is MGHRA, CDR2 YSYEKL, per germline. The CDR3: CASSHLPAGGSGQETQYF. The DNA for the CDR3 is TGCGCCAGCAGCCATCTCCCCGCCGGGGGATCCGGACAAGAGACCCAGTACTTC.

The chain uses TRBV23-1 and TRBJ1-2; D remains unclear. TRBV23-1 counts as an open reading frame of uncertain function. V lost 7 bases, J lost 8 bases, and 20 bases lay in between. This CDR3 has 14 amino acids. DNA of the CDR3: TGCGCCAGCACCCAATCCAAGGGAGGAGAAGGCTACACCTTC. Its protein product is CASTQSKGGEGYTF.